This entry is about one T cell receptor beta chain. Its antigen is currently unknown. This sample is part of a study of beta chain features in type 1 diabetes. Study-wide points: Patients with Type 1 diabetes showed moderately but significantly shorter TCRB CDR3s in all four CD4+ subsets. A possible short-template PCR bias applies equally to patients and controls.

J lost 3 bases, V lost 4 bases, and 7 bases had no gene match. The CDR3 sequence is 15 residues long. Germline V gene data show CDR1 as MGHDK and CDR2 as SYGVNS. It was one heparinised blood draw, averaging about 116 mL, that each donor gave. Expressed TCRB transcripts were sequenced because the isolated RNA had all been reverse transcribed beforehand. This table comes from immunoSEQ multiplex PCR, and its TCRdb copy is limited to in-frame clones, with some not included. The sample carries 100,000 to 150,000 clones, roughly 17% recorded once. The V call is TRBV25-1, the J call TRBJ1-1, with 8 bases that match TRBD1. The TCR originated in a man aged 18 to 35 with type 1 diabetes. The sample was central memory CD4+ T cells from blood. The DNA of the CDR3 is TGTGCCAGCAGTGGTGACAGGGGATTGGACACTGAAGCTTTCTTT. Translating it yields CASSGDRGLDTEAFF.